The 14 T cell receptor beta chains below come from one sample, sequenced in a study of T cell responses to AZD1222 COVID-19 vaccine. Generated by immunoSEQ multiplex PCR, the TCRdb table keeps only in-frame clones and is missing some. The table records 85,000 to 130,000 clones, about 89% of them present only once. The sequencing here drew on peripheral blood, taken 28 days after the second dose of the MenACWY control vaccine. The receptors were sampled from an adult who received the MenACWY meningococcal vaccine as a control.

This clone occurred once. V is TRBV5-1 and J is TRBJ2-7, with 9 bases aligning to TRBD2. V dropped 2 bases and J dropped 0; count of bases not matched to a gene: 3. Germline CDR1 is SGHRS and CDR2 is YFSETQ. The CDR3 sequence is 15 residues long. For the CDR3, the DNA is TGCGCCAGCAGCTTCCTAGCGGGGAGCTCCTACGAGCAGTACTTC. It translates to CASSFLAGSSYEQYF. The full variable domain, completed using reference TRBV5-1 and TRBJ2-7, is KAGVTQTPRYLIKTRGQQVTLSCSPISGHRSVSWYQQTPGQGLQFLFEYFSETQRNKGNFPGRFSGRQFSNSRSEMNVSTLELGDSALYLCASSFLAGSSYEQYFGPGTRLTVT.

The chain recombines TRBV5-4 with TRBJ1-2; tentative D call: TRBD1 (6 bases). This CDR3 comprises 13 residues. The V gene lost 4 bases and the J gene lost 8 bases, with 15 bases spanning the gap. CDR1 and CDR2 (germline): SGHNT, YYREEE (reference sequence). The CDR3 region is CASSLGPGDGYTF. CDR3 bases: TGTGCCAGCAGCCTAGGTCCAGGGGACGGCTACACCTTC.

The chain combines TRBV5-1 with TRBJ2-2, with TRBD2 matching 11 bases. Germline CDR1 is SGHRS and CDR2 is YFSETQ. Trimming at V came to 5 bases and at J to 3 bases, leaving 6 bases not matched to a gene. The CDR3 sequence is 16 residues long. CDR3 amino acids: CASSLSSGGDTGELFF. In DNA form, the CDR3 reads TGCGCCAGCAGTCTGAGTAGCGGGGGGGACACCGGGGAGCTGTTTTTT.

The rearrangement links TRBV10-3 to TRBJ2-7; 7 bases match TRBD1. This CDR3 is 14 amino acids long. CDR1 and CDR2 from the germline V gene are ENHRY and SYGVKD. With 3 bases clipped from V and 6 bases from J, the junction kept 8 bases outside the gene matches. CDR3 residues: CAISEGGGFSEQYF. The CDR3 nucleotides read TGTGCCATCAGTGAAGGGGGCGGTTTTTCCGAGCAGTACTTC.

The rearrangement uses TRBV30 and TRBJ2-2, with TRBD2 matching over 8 bases. The length of the CDR3 is 16 residues. V dropped 3 bases and J dropped 3; count of bases not matched to a gene: 9. CDR1 and CDR2 (germline): GTSNPN, SVGIG (reference sequence). The CDR3 region has the DNA TGTGCCTGGAGGAAACGGGGGGGTTCGTACACCGGGGAGCTGTTTTTT. This codes for CAWRKRGGSYTGELFF.

This chain joins TRBV6-4 and TRBJ2-6, with TRBD2 as a possible D gene (5 bases). Trimming left V 0 bases short and J 2 bases short, with 5 bases between. CDR3 length equals 15 residues. Germline CDR1 and CDR2: MRHNA and SNTAGT. In nucleotides, the CDR3 is TGTGCCAGCAGTGACTCCGGGGCTGGGGCCAACGTCCTGACTTTC. This encodes CASSDSGAGANVLTF.

The chain combines TRBV11-3 with TRBJ2-1; 10 positions agree with TRBD2. The CDR3 loop spans 16 amino acids. Trimming at V came to 3 bases and at J to 1 base, leaving 3 bases not matched to a gene. Per the germline V gene, CDR1 is SGHNT and CDR2 is YENEEA. The CDR3 is CASSFSGGPSYNEQFF. The CDR3 DNA reads TGTGCCAGCAGCTTTAGCGGGGGGCCTTCCTACAATGAGCAGTTCTTC.

V is TRBV4-3 and J is TRBJ2-7, with TRBD1 matching 8 bases. CDR1 LGHNA and CDR2 YSLEER come from the germline V gene. The CDR3 contains 13 residues. J lost 6 bases, V lost 4 bases, and 5 bases had no gene match. This CDR3 reads CASSRDRGSEQYF. The CDR3 coding sequence is TGCGCCAGCAGCCGCGACAGGGGCTCCGAGCAGTACTTC.

The chain links TRBV5-6 to TRBJ1-4; 8 nucleotides line up with TRBD1. The CDR3 totals 15 residues. The V and J ends lost 4 bases and 7 bases, in that order; junction bases with no gene match: 9. Germline V gene sequence: CDR1 SGHDT, CDR2 YYEEEE. CDR3 amino acids: CASSAPHRGSEKLFF. CDR3 nucleotides: TGTGCCAGCAGCGCGCCCCACAGGGGGAGTGAAAAACTGTTTTTT. The complete variable domain, with remaining parts taken from reference TRBV5-6 and TRBJ1-4, reads DAGVTQSPTHLIKTRGQQVTLRCSPKSGHDTVSWYQQALGQGPQFIFQYYEEEERQRGNFPDRFSGHQFPNYSSELNVNALLLGDSALYLCASSAPHRGSEKLFFGSGTQLSVL.

The chain couples TRBV19 to TRBJ1-2, with D hard to call. Germline CDR1 and CDR2: LNHDA and SQIVND (reference sequence). This CDR3 region has 11 residues. The ends were cut back, 5 bases at V and 6 bases at J, with 7 bases in the middle. In DNA form, the CDR3 reads TGTGCCAGTAGTTGGACGGATGGCTACACCTTC. It codes for CASSWTDGYTF.

The chain combines TRBV6-5 with TRBJ2-5, with D perhaps matching TRBD2 (5 bases). Trimming cost V 0 bases and J 3 bases, with 14 bases left between them. The CDR3 has 16 amino acids. Germline CDR1 is MNHEY and CDR2 is SVGAGI. CDR3: CASSYSSSVLKETQYF. In DNA form, the CDR3 reads TGTGCCAGCAGTTACTCGAGTAGCGTTCTGAAAGAGACCCAGTACTTC.

This clone was counted a single time. The chain employs TRBV14 and TRBJ1-6, with a tentative D call TRBD1 (6 bases). The CDR3 is made up of 14 amino acids. V was trimmed by 5 bases and J by 9 bases, leaving 14 bases between them. From germline, CDR1 is SGHDN and CDR2 FVKESK. The CDR3 coding sequence is TGTGCCAGCAGCGCCGGGACATCGGGTTCACCCCTCCACTTT. Protein product: CASSAGTSGSPLHF.

The V gene is TRBV11-3, the J gene TRBJ2-7; the match to TRBD2 covers 7 bases. The CDR3 is 16 residues long. V was pared by 1 base and J by 4 bases, with 10 bases of the junction left unmatched. The V gene's germline CDR1 is SGHNT and CDR2 YENEEA. The CDR3 loop is CASSLGSGGYPYEQYF. Here the CDR3 DNA reads TGTGCCAGCAGCTTAGGGTCGGGGGGTTACCCGTACGAGCAGTACTTC. The complete variable domain, with remaining parts taken from reference TRBV11-3 and TRBJ2-7, reads EAGVVQSPRYKIIEKKQPVAFWCNPISGHNTLYWYLQNLGQGPELLIRYENEEAVDDSQLPKDRFSAERLKGVDSTLKIQPAELGDSAVYLCASSLGSGGYPYEQYFGPGTRLTVT.

V gene TRBV9 combines with J gene TRBJ2-5; TRBD1 is a possible D gene (6 bases). The germline V gene has CDR1 SGDLS and CDR2 YYNGEE. The V and J ends lost 1 base and 4 bases respectively, with 17 bases between them. This CDR3 is 16 amino acids long. The chain's CDR3 is CASSVTGNLGGETQYF. Written as DNA, the CDR3 is TGTGCCAGCAGCGTAACGGGAAATTTAGGGGGAGAGACCCAGTACTTC.